Listed below are T cell receptor beta chains from one sample, sequenced in a study of control samples from healthy donors and cancer patients. Profiling relied on immunoSEQ multiplex PCR, and the TCRdb table lists in-frame clones only, not all of them. The data hold more than 60,000 clones, with around 87% observed a single time. Sequencing was carried out using PBMCs. The receptors derive from a man in his sixties with colorectal cancer. Each CDR3 is given with its conserved first and last residue. Each record gives: clone size, J gene, D gene, V gene, CDR3 DNA, CDR3 protein. D genes are given only for firm matches. Size values are once, few and many counts, or a class for expanded clones, and some rows have none.

size: .; J: TRBJ2-5; D: .; V: TRBV2; DNA: TGTGCCAGCAGGTGGCAGCCCCAAGAGACCCAGTACTTC; CDR3: CASRWQPQETQYF
size: once; J: TRBJ2-5; D: TRBD1; V: TRBV5-1; DNA: TGCGCCAGCAGATTCGGACAGGGGAGAGAGACCCAGTACTTC; CDR3: CASRFGQGRETQYF
size: .; J: TRBJ1-4; D: TRBD1; V: TRBV3-1/TRBV3-2; DNA: TGTGCCAGCAGCCAAGATGGTGTGGGGGACAGGTTTTTT; CDR3: CASSQDGVGDRFF
size: .; J: TRBJ1-6; D: .; V: TRBV13; DNA: TGTGCCAGCAGCCAATCGTCCGGACGAGAGACCTATAATTCACCCCTCCACTTT; CDR3: CASSQSSGRETYNSPLHF
size: .; J: TRBJ2-1; D: .; V: TRBV11-2; DNA: TGTGCCAGCAGCTTAGTAGGTAGAGGAAGTGAGCAGTTCTTC; CDR3: CASSLVGRGSEQFF
size: .; J: TRBJ1-2; D: .; V: TRBV5-1; DNA: TGCGCCAGCAGCTTGGGACAGATAACCGCCTATGGCTACACCTTC; CDR3: CASSLGQITAYGYTF
size: .; J: TRBJ2-5; D: .; V: TRBV7-3; DNA: TGTGCCAGCAGCTTAGAACCCAAAGAGACCCAGTACTTC; CDR3: CASSLEPKETQYF
size: few; J: TRBJ2-7; D: .; V: TRBV9; DNA: TGTGCCAGCAGCGTAACCGTCGGGCAGTCCTACGAGCAGTACTTC; CDR3: CASSVTVGQSYEQYF
size: once; J: TRBJ2-5; D: .; V: TRBV5-1; DNA: TGCGCCAGCAGCTTTGGGAACCTCCAAGAGACCCAGTACTTC; CDR3: CASSFGNLQETQYF
size: .; J: TRBJ1-1; D: TRBD1; V: TRBV28; DNA: TGTGCCAGCAGCCCTACGGGACAGAGGAACACTGAAGCTTTCTTT; CDR3: CASSPTGQRNTEAFF
size: .; J: TRBJ2-5; D: .; V: TRBV7-3; DNA: TGTGCCAGCAGCTTGGGACCCCCAGGGGGGGCGGAGACCCAGTACTTC; CDR3: CASSLGPPGGAETQYF
size: .; J: TRBJ2-7; D: .; V: TRBV29-1; DNA: TGCAGCGTTCTAAGGAGACAGCCAGAGGGAGAGCAGTACTTC; CDR3: CSVLRRQPEGEQYF
size: .; J: TRBJ2-2; D: .; V: TRBV30; DNA: TGTGCCTGGAGCCCGCGTGCTGGGGAGCTGTTTTTT; CDR3: CAWSPRAGELFF
size: once; J: TRBJ2-7; D: .; V: TRBV7-9; DNA: TGTGCCAGCAGCTTAGGGGGCGGCTTCGGCCACGAGCAGTACTTC; CDR3: CASSLGGGFGHEQYF
size: .; J: TRBJ2-1; D: TRBD2; V: TRBV7-9; DNA: TGTGCCAGCAGCTCAGGAGCGGGGGGGCGAAGTTTCTTC; CDR3: CASSSGAGGRSFF
size: .; J: TRBJ1-4; D: .; V: TRBV30; DNA: TGTGCCTGGAGTACAGGGAGGGTCGAAAAACTGTTTTTT; CDR3: CAWSTGRVEKLFF
size: few; J: TRBJ2-7; D: TRBD2; V: TRBV5-1; DNA: TGCGCCAGCAGCTTATCGCCGGGGGGTATCAACGAGCAGTACTTC; CDR3: CASSLSPGGINEQYF
size: .; J: TRBJ1-1; D: .; V: TRBV12-3/TRBV12-4; DNA: TGTGCCAGCAAGGGCGGGGACACTGAAGCTTTCTTT; CDR3: CASKGGDTEAFF
size: once; J: TRBJ1-4; D: TRBD1; V: TRBV30; DNA: TGTGCCTGGAGCGCCGGGACAGGCGAAAAACTGTTTTTT; CDR3: CAWSAGTGEKLFF
size: .; J: TRBJ2-2; D: TRBD1; V: TRBV25-1; DNA: TGTGCCAGCAGTGATGACCTAGGGACAGGGGGATCCGGGGAGCTGTTTTTT; CDR3: CASSDDLGTGGSGELFF
size: once; J: TRBJ1-2; D: .; V: TRBV7-9; DNA: TGTGCCAGCAGCCCCTCAGGGGTCTATGGCTACACCTTC; CDR3: CASSPSGVYGYTF
size: .; J: TRBJ2-6; D: .; V: TRBV19; DNA: TGTGCCAGTAGTATTAGCTCTGGGGCCAACGTCCTGACTTTC; CDR3: CASSISSGANVLTF
size: .; J: TRBJ2-1; D: .; V: TRBV28; DNA: TGTGCCAGCAGTTCTCTAAGCCGATACAATGAGCAGTTCTTC; CDR3: CASSSLSRYNEQFF
size: .; J: TRBJ2-2; D: .; V: TRBV5-6; DNA: TGTGCCAGCAGCTTGCAGCCCACCGGGGAGCTGTTTTTT; CDR3: CASSLQPTGELFF
size: .; J: TRBJ2-2; D: .; V: TRBV5-1; DNA: TGCGCCAGCAGCTTCGTAGGTAACGGGGAGCTGTTTTTT; CDR3: CASSFVGNGELFF
size: .; J: TRBJ2-5; D: TRBD1; V: TRBV11-2; DNA: TGTGCCAGCAGCTCGGACAGGGGGGAGACCCAGTACTTC; CDR3: CASSSDRGETQYF
size: .; J: TRBJ1-4; D: TRBD1; V: TRBV7-3; DNA: TGTGCCAGCAGCATCCGACAGGGCACCATACCCCCTAATGAAAAACTGTTTTTT; CDR3: CASSIRQGTIPPNEKLFF
size: .; J: TRBJ2-1; D: .; V: TRBV7-6; DNA: TGTGCCAGCAGCTTAGGGCAGGGAATTGGGGGGGAGCAGTTCTTC; CDR3: CASSLGQGIGGEQFF
size: once; J: TRBJ2-2; D: TRBD2; V: TRBV9; DNA: TGTGCCAGCAGCTATAGCGGGGACACCGGGGAGCTGTTTTTT; CDR3: CASSYSGDTGELFF
size: .; J: TRBJ1-1; D: .; V: TRBV24-1; DNA: TGTGCCACCAGTGATTTGTGGTCGGCGGGCCCCGACGAAGCTTTCTTT; CDR3: CATSDLWSAGPDEAFF
size: .; J: TRBJ2-2; D: .; V: TRBV28; DNA: TGTGCCAGCTGGGGGACCGGGGAGCTGTTTTTT; CDR3: CASWGTGELFF
size: .; J: TRBJ2-7; D: TRBD1; V: TRBV5-1; DNA: TGCGCCAGCAGATTGATGCCGGTTGTGGACAGGGAAACCTACGAGCAGTACTTC; CDR3: CASRLMPVVDRETYEQYF
size: few; J: TRBJ2-5; D: .; V: TRBV11-3; DNA: TGTGCCAGCAGCTTGTGGGGGACGAATCAGGAGACCCAGTACTTC; CDR3: CASSLWGTNQETQYF
size: .; J: TRBJ1-1; D: TRBD1; V: TRBV7-9; DNA: TGTGCCAGCAGCGGCAGGGACAGGGGGCTGGTCACTGAAGCTTTCTTT; CDR3: CASSGRDRGLVTEAFF
size: .; J: TRBJ1-2; D: .; V: TRBV6-5; DNA: TGTGCCAGCAGCTCAGGAGCTAACTATGGCTACACCTTC; CDR3: CASSSGANYGYTF
size: .; J: TRBJ1-1; D: TRBD1; V: TRBV29-1; DNA: TGCAGCGTAGACAGGGGTGCTTTCTTT; CDR3: CSVDRGAFF
size: .; J: TRBJ2-7; D: .; V: TRBV3-1/TRBV3-2; DNA: TGTGCCAGCGTCCGAGCTGGAGAGCAGTACTTC; CDR3: CASVRAGEQYF
size: .; J: TRBJ2-7; D: .; V: TRBV7-2; DNA: TGTGCCAGCAGCTTAGTGCAGGGTGGTTACGAGCAGTACTTC; CDR3: CASSLVQGGYEQYF
size: .; J: TRBJ1-3; D: .; V: TRBV4-1; DNA: TGCGCCAGCAGCCAAGATGGGGTGGCTGGAAACACCATATATTTT; CDR3: CASSQDGVAGNTIYF
size: .; J: TRBJ1-1; D: TRBD1; V: TRBV19; DNA: TGTGCCAGTAATACGAGGACAGGGCGGACTGAAGCTTTCTTT; CDR3: CASNTRTGRTEAFF
size: .; J: TRBJ1-1; D: TRBD1; V: TRBV19; DNA: TGTGCCAGTAGTTTACCTTCCGGGACAGGGGCAGCTTTCTTT; CDR3: CASSLPSGTGAAFF
size: .; J: TRBJ1-2; D: .; V: TRBV3-1/TRBV3-2; DNA: TGTGCCAGCAGCCCCTTGCTACAGGGAGCGTATGGCTACACCTTC; CDR3: CASSPLLQGAYGYTF
size: .; J: TRBJ1-4; D: TRBD1; V: TRBV5-1; DNA: TGCGCCAGCAGCTTGAACAGGGGTGAGGAAAAACTGTTTTTT; CDR3: CASSLNRGEEKLFF
size: .; J: TRBJ2-7; D: .; V: TRBV6-1; DNA: TGTGCCAGCAGTGATCTGACAGGAAACTACGAGCAGTACTTC; CDR3: CASSDLTGNYEQYF
size: .; J: TRBJ1-2; D: TRBD1; V: TRBV19; DNA: TGTGCCAGCAAGACAGGGGAGACGGGCTACACCTTC; CDR3: CASKTGETGYTF